These 9 T cell receptor beta chains share one sample of origin, sequenced in a study of kidney transplant recipient with SARS-CoV-2 infection. TCRdb analysed the reads with MiXCR anew, one entry per CDR3 protein. The sample yields 200,000 to 300,000 distinct CDR3 sequences, more than 25% seen once. The sample was a blood sample, taken at baseline and between days 110 and 120 from a kidney transplant recipient. These receptors all come from a male patient aged 25-45 years who had COVID-19 and was a kidney transplant recipient. Some T cells may be graft donor cells.

The chain combines TRBV4-1 with TRBJ2-1; TRBD2 aligns across 7 bases. The V gene's germline CDR1 is MGHRA and CDR2 YSYEKL. The junction had 9 bases not matched to a gene; V was cut back by 2 bases and J by 5 bases. The CDR3 extends over 16 amino acids. CDR3 coding DNA: TGCGCCAGCAGCCAATTTGGGAGGGCCGCGGACAATGAGCAGTTCTTC. Its protein product is CASSQFGRAADNEQFF.

A note on this clonotype: It may be a read error: a sequence one base away is much more abundant. This chain connects TRBV7-8 to TRBJ1-2; possible D gene TRBD1, 6 bases. Germline loops: CDR1 SGHVS, CDR2 FQNEAQ. The ends were cut back, 0 bases at V and 7 bases at J, with 9 bases in the middle. The CDR3 loop spans 13 amino acids. For the CDR3, the DNA is TGTGCCAGCAGCTTAGCGGGGGCCAGTGGCTACACCTTC. Its protein product is CASSLAGASGYTF.

This clonotype appeared once. Because the CDR3 is missing its conserved closing phenylalanine or tryptophan, this is likely a read error. This chain links TRBV3-1 with TRBJ1-1; 9 nucleotides align to TRBD1. CDR1 and CDR2 from the germline V gene are LGHDT and YNNKEL (reference sequence). The CDR3 is 15 amino acids. V was pared by 7 bases and J by 0 bases, with 6 bases of the junction left unmatched. The CDR3 spells CASTGTGPLNTEAFL. The DNA for the CDR3 is TGTGCCAGCACCGGGACAGGGCCCTTGAACACTGAAGCTTTCCTT.

The chain links TRBV6-2 or TRBV6-3 to TRBJ2-3; unclear D gene. Trimming shortened V by 4 bases and J by 4 bases, and 18 bases separated the two germline ends. This CDR3 has 16 residues. Germline-derived CDR1 and CDR2 are MNHEY and SVGEGT. CDR3 in amino acids: CASSFPPTGRPDTQYF. The DNA for the CDR3 is TGTGCCAGCAGTTTCCCTCCAACCGGCCGTCCAGATACGCAGTATTTT.

The chain joins TRBV20-1 to TRBJ2-1, with no clear D. The CDR3 length is 15 residues. Germline V lookup: CDR1 DFQATT, CDR2 SNEGSKA (reference sequence). Trimming cost V 1 base and J 5 bases, with 15 bases left between them. The DNA for the CDR3 is TGCAGTGCTAGAGTACTGAACTCTGCCGACAATGAGCAGTTCTTC. Protein: CSARVLNSADNEQFF.

This clonotype appeared many times. The chain has TRBV10-2 and TRBJ2-4; no definite D call. The CDR3 is 13 residues long. Germline CDR1 and CDR2: WSHSY and SAAADI. V was shortened by 0 bases and J by 6 bases, with 6 bases between the two germline ends. The CDR3: CASSESAGNIQYF. DNA of the CDR3: TGCGCCAGCAGTGAGTCGGCCGGAAACATTCAGTACTTC.

The chain recombines TRBV5-6 with TRBJ2-7, with D unclear. V shed 0 bases and J shed 8 bases, with 6 bases lying between them. The CDR3 is 11 residues long. Germline V lookup: CDR1 SGHDT, CDR2 YYEEEE. This chain's CDR3 is CASSLGYKQYF. In DNA, the CDR3 is TGTGCCAGCAGCTTGGGTTACAAGCAGTACTTC.

Remarks on this clonotype: With a much larger clone just one base away, this may be a read error. The rearrangement links TRBV11-2 to TRBJ2-7; D is undetermined. V was trimmed by 6 bases and J by 5 bases, leaving 14 bases between them. The germline V gene has CDR1 SGHAT and CDR2 FQNNGV. CDR3 length equals 13 residues. The CDR3 spells CASRFTEANEQYF. As DNA, the CDR3 is TGTGCCAGCAGATTCACAGAGGCGAACGAGCAGTACTTC.

Points on this clonotype: This clone may be a read error of a much larger clone one base away. The rearrangement uses TRBV20-1 and TRBJ1-2; tentatively, D is TRBD1 (5 bases). CDR1 is DFQATT, CDR2 SNEGSKA, per germline (reference sequence). The CDR3 consists of 12 residues. The V end lost 5 bases, the J end lost 7 bases, and 14 bases lay between the germline ends. CDR3 in DNA: TGCAGTGCTGGATTAGGGCAGGGTGGCTACACCTTC. Amino acid sequence: CSAGLGQGGYTF.